This TCR beta chain was identified during a study of blood T cell repertoires in COVID-19. Turning to the study itself: Sites in the United States, Italy and Spain provided acute and convalescent COVID-19 samples. The analysed material was cDNA or gDNA that came from T cells, B-cell-depleted T cells, or PBMCs.

As handled by the study authors: Estimated nucleated cell counts came from reference gene primer amplification. Produced via immunoSEQ multiplex PCR; TCRdb's table is partial and in-frame only. For V, J and clone size, that table is used; D and trimming come from the DNA. The data show around 100,000 clones, with approximately 83% seen just once and 0.65% to 0.9% held by the top ten. This CDR3 region has 15 residues. Looked up from germline, CDR1 is SGHAT and CDR2 is FQNNGV. V shed 0 bases and J shed 4 bases, with 12 bases lying between them. Sequencing used peripheral blood. V and J are TRBV11-2 and TRBJ1-2; D possibly corresponds to TRBD1 (5 bases). The TCR sequence derives from a woman in her 70s with acute or convalescent COVID-19. Written as DNA, the CDR3 is TGTGCCAGCAGCTTAGATAACCAGGGTAGCTATGGCTACACCTTC. Translating gives CASSLDNQGSYGYTF.